The rows below give T cell receptor beta chains drawn from one sample of a study of T cell responses to AZD1222 COVID-19 vaccine. Repertoires were generated with immunoSEQ multiplex PCR, while TCRdb's copy carries only in-frame clones and drops some. Of under 150,000 clones in the sample, more than 90% were seen once. The material sequenced was peripheral blood, taken 28 days after the second AZD1222 dose. Every receptor here comes from an adult who received the AZD1222 COVID-19 vaccine. The CDR3 runs from the conserved cysteine through the conserved F or W. A D gene is named only where the DNA matches it firmly. Rows may omit the clone size; those that give it use once, few, many or a size class.

>NA|TRBV30|once|TRBJ1-3
TGTGCCTGGAGTCCGGGACACTCCTCTGGAAACACCATATATTTT
CAWSPGHSSGNTIYF
>TRBD1|TRBV6-2/TRBV6-3|NA|TRBJ2-3
TGTGCCAGCACCCCAGGCGGGACAGGGATCACAGATACGCAGTATTTT
CASTPGGTGITDTQYF
>TRBD1|TRBV28|NA|TRBJ2-3
TGTGCCAGCAGTGCACCGACAGGGGGCATTGGCACAGATACGCAGTATTTT
CASSAPTGGIGTDTQYF
>NA|TRBV20-1|once|TRBJ1-5
TGCAGTGCTAGTTCCGACAGGCCCAATCAGCCCCAGCATTTT
CSASSDRPNQPQHF
>TRBD1|TRBV2|NA|TRBJ2-5
TGTGCCAGCAGTGAAACCGGGACAGCGATCGAGACCCAGTACTTC
CASSETGTAIETQYF
>TRBD2|TRBV7-2|NA|TRBJ2-1
TGTGCCAGCAGCTTCGGGACTAGCGGGTGGTATGAGCAGTTCTTC
CASSFGTSGWYEQFF
>NA|TRBV19|NA|TRBJ2-6
TGTGCCAGTAGTATAGGGCGGTCTGGGGCCAACGTCCTGACTTTC
CASSIGRSGANVLTF
>NA|TRBV7-8|once|TRBJ1-6
TGTGCCAGCAGCTTAGATAGACAGTCGAGCTCCTATAATTCACCCCTCCACTTT
CASSLDRQSSSYNSPLHF
>NA|TRBV3-1/TRBV3-2|NA|TRBJ1-6
TGTGCCAGCAGCCAAGGACAGCATAATTCACCCCTCCACTTT
CASSQGQHNSPLHF
>TRBD1|TRBV18|NA|TRBJ2-5
TGTGCCAGCTCACCGGGACAGGGAGGAGAGACCCAGTACTTC
CASSPGQGGETQYF
>NA|TRBV7-7|NA|TRBJ2-7
TGTGCCAGCAGCTTAGACAGATCGGGGTCCGAGCAGTACTTC
CASSLDRSGSEQYF
>NA|TRBV3-1/TRBV3-2|once|TRBJ1-4
TGTGCCAGCAGCCAGACCCAGTTCGGGGGAACCCCCCACTTTAATGAAAAACTGTTTTTT
CASSQTQFGGTPHFNEKLFF
>TRBD1|TRBV9|NA|TRBJ1-3
TGTGCCAGCAGCGTAGGGATGGGACAGGGGACTGGAAACACCATATATTTT
CASSVGMGQGTGNTIYF
>NA|TRBV4-3|NA|TRBJ2-5
TGCGCCAGCAGCCAACTGGGGATCCAAGAGACCCAGTACTTC
CASSQLGIQETQYF
>NA|TRBV11-2|NA|TRBJ1-4
TGTGCCAGCAGCTTAGGGGGTTTTAATGAAAAACTGTTTTTT
CASSLGGFNEKLFF
>TRBD2|TRBV4-3|NA|TRBJ2-5
TGCGCCAGCAGCCCGGGACTAGCGGGAGGGCGGGAAGAGACCCAGTACTTC
CASSPGLAGGREETQYF
>NA|TRBV7-9|NA|TRBJ1-6
TGTGCCAGCAGCTTAGCGTCAGGACGAGGATCACCCCTCCACTTT
CASSLASGRGSPLHF
>NA|TRBV6-5|NA|TRBJ1-1
TGTGCCAGCACCCTAGGCGGGAAAGGCACTGAAGCTTTCTTT
CASTLGGKGTEAFF
>NA|TRBV24-1|NA|TRBJ1-5
TGTGCCACCAGTGAGGGGGACCAGCCCCAGCATTTT
CATSEGDQPQHF
>NA|TRBV30|NA|TRBJ2-2
TGTGCCTGGAGTGGGGACGGCTACACCGGGGAGCTGTTTTTT
CAWSGDGYTGELFF
>TRBD1|TRBV18|few|TRBJ1-2
TGTGCCAGCTCACGAAGGACAGGGGCGGAAGGGGGCTACACCTTC
CASSRRTGAEGGYTF
>NA|TRBV7-9|once|TRBJ1-4
TGTGCCAGCAGCTCGGTGGCTGCAACTAATGAAAAACTGTTTTTT
CASSSVAATNEKLFF
>TRBD2|TRBV5-1|NA|TRBJ2-3
TGCGCCAGCGGAGGACTAGCGGGAGGATCAGATACGCAGTATTTT
CASGGLAGGSDTQYF
>TRBD2|TRBV28|NA|TRBJ2-7
TGTGCCAGCCGGGGGGGGACCTACGAGCAGTACTTC
CASRGGTYEQYF
>TRBD1|TRBV2|NA|TRBJ1-2
TGTGCCAGCAGGCTCGGACAGGACTATGGCTACACCTTC
CASRLGQDYGYTF
>NA|TRBV5-1|NA|TRBJ2-2
TGCGCCAGCAGCAGCACGGCGAACACCGGGGAGCTGTTTTTT
CASSSTANTGELFF
>NA|TRBV27|NA|TRBJ1-4
TGTGCCAGCAGTTTGTCCAGGGCTAATGAAAAACTGTTTTTT
CASSLSRANEKLFF
>NA|TRBV28|NA|TRBJ1-4
TGTGCCAGCAGCTTTAGTAGGGACCCCCAAAGGAGTGAAAAACTGTTTTTT
CASSFSRDPQRSEKLFF
>TRBD2|TRBV18|NA|TRBJ2-3
TGTGCCAGCTCACCACTAGCGGGAGGGCCTACAGATACGCAGTATTTT
CASSPLAGGPTDTQYF
>NA|TRBV10-3|NA|TRBJ2-7
TGTGCCATCCTCGGAGACAGTTCCTACGAGCAGTACTTC
CAILGDSSYEQYF
>NA|TRBV9|NA|TRBJ1-6
TGTGCCAGCAGCCCAAGTAGTGGGGGGCGGTCACCCCTCCACTTT
CASSPSSGGRSPLHF
>NA|TRBV14|NA|TRBJ1-1
TGTGCCAGCAGCCAAATGGCAAACCATGAAGCTTTCTTT
CASSQMANHEAFF
>TRBD2|TRBV6-4|NA|TRBJ2-1
TGTGCCAGCAGTGGCACTAGCGGGAGCTACAATGAGCAGTTCTTC
CASSGTSGSYNEQFF
>TRBD2|TRBV19|NA|TRBJ2-1
TGTGCCAGTAGTACTGGACTAGAGTACAATGAGCAGTTCTTC
CASSTGLEYNEQFF
>NA|TRBV10-3|NA|TRBJ2-6
TGTGCCAACGGAGCCTCTCTCTCTGGGGCCAACGTCCTGACTTTC
CANGASLSGANVLTF
>TRBD2|TRBV6-1|few|TRBJ2-1
TGTGCCAGCAGTGAAGCAGACGGGGTTAGCGGGATCCGGGGATTCTTC
CASSEADGVSGIRGFF
>NA|TRBV19|NA|TRBJ1-6
TGTGCCAGTACCGGAGGGAATTCACCCCTCCACTTT
CASTGGNSPLHF
>NA|TRBV30|NA|TRBJ2-4
TGTGCCTGGGACAGGACGCTAGCCAAAAACATTCAGTACTTC
CAWDRTLAKNIQYF
>NA|TRBV2|NA|TRBJ2-5
TGTGCCAGCAGTGAAAAAGAGACCCAGTACTTC
CASSEKETQYF
>TRBD2|TRBV7-3|NA|TRBJ2-1
TGTGCCAGCAGCGCTCAAGGGCTAGCGGGAGCAATCTACAATGAGCAGTTCTTC
CASSAQGLAGAIYNEQFF
>NA|TRBV5-4|NA|TRBJ1-2
TGTGCCAGCAGTACCGGGACGCCTTGGGGCTACACCTTC
CASSTGTPWGYTF
>TRBD2|TRBV7-2|NA|TRBJ2-2
TGTGCCAGCAGCTTAGCCCTACTAGCGGGGGTTTCTGACACCGGGGAGCTGTTTTTT
CASSLALLAGVSDTGELFF
>TRBD2|TRBV7-8|NA|TRBJ2-3
TGTGCCAGCAGCTTAATTTTCCAGCGGGGGGCCACAGATACGCAGTATTTT
CASSLIFQRGATDTQYF
>NA|TRBV3-1/TRBV3-2|NA|TRBJ1-6
TGTGCCAGCAGCTTCAATCCCGGGACCCCGGGGTCACCCCTCCACTTT
CASSFNPGTPGSPLHF
>NA|TRBV6-5|NA|TRBJ2-7
TGTGCCAGCAGTTACGGGAGGGACAGTTACTACGAGCAGTACTTC
CASSYGRDSYYEQYF
>NA|TRBV3-1/TRBV3-2|NA|TRBJ1-5
TGTGCCAGCAGCCAAGCCTCTCGGGGAGGGAGAGATCAGCCCCAGCATTTT
CASSQASRGGRDQPQHF
>NA|TRBV6-5|NA|TRBJ1-3
TGTGCCAGCAGTTACTCTTACCCGGAGGGAAACACCATATATTTT
CASSYSYPEGNTIYF